What follows are 27 T cell receptor beta chains derived from one specimen sequenced in a study of shared clonotypes between healthy human individuals. Measured with immunoSEQ multiplex PCR; TCRdb has only the in-frame clones, and not every one. The table records about 2.3 million clones, approximately 90% of them present only once. The sequenced sample was naive CD4+ T cells from PBMCs. Subset here: CD45RA+ positively selected. Receptor source: a man aged 18 to 35 in good health. Some clones in this sample may be carry-over from other donors' samples.

The rearrangement uses TRBV7-2 and TRBJ2-6; D unclear. The CDR3 runs to 14 residues. V lost 6 bases and J lost 4, with 10 bases in between. From germline, CDR1 is SGHTA and CDR2 FQGNSA. The CDR3 coding sequence is TGTGCCAGCAGTCAGAGGACCGGGGCCAACGTCCTGACTTTC. Translated, it gives CASSQRTGANVLTF. The variable domain in full, completed from reference TRBV7-2 and TRBJ2-6, reads GAGVSQSPSNKVTEKGKDVELRCDPISGHTALYWYRQSLGQGLEFLIYFQGNSAPDKSGLPSDRFSAERTGGSVSTLTIQRTQQEDSAVYLCASSQRTGANVLTFGAGSRLTVL.

The chain carries TRBV6-6 and TRBJ2-2, with D maybe TRBD2 (5 bases). The germline V gene encodes CDR1 MNHNY and CDR2 SVGAGI (reference sequence). There are 14 residues in the CDR3. With 5 bases removed from V and 6 bases from J, the gap between germline ends came to 13 bases. The CDR3 DNA reads TGTGCCAGCAGTACCAATTCTAGCCCCGGGGAGCTGTTTTTT. Its translation: CASSTNSSPGELFF.

Concerning this clone: This CDR3 is also generated by other DNA sequences in the sample. This chain uses TRBV28 with TRBJ2-7; the D gene is possibly TRBD2 (5 bases). Germline values: CDR1 MDHEN, CDR2 SYDVKM. The CDR3 is 12 amino acids. Trimming cost V 6 bases and J 0 bases, with 6 bases left between them. The CDR3 bases are TGTGCCAGCAGACTAGGCTCCTACGAGCAGTACTTC. It is translated as CASRLGSYEQYF.

The rearrangement links TRBV28 to TRBJ2-7, with a weak D call TRBD2 (6 bases). The CDR3 is 14 amino acids. Germline V lookup: CDR1 MDHEN, CDR2 SYDVKM. The V gene lost 6 bases and the J gene lost 5 bases, with 17 bases spanning the gap. This CDR3 reads CASSTPGDLNEQYF. The CDR3 bases are TGTGCCAGCAGCACCCCGGGGGATCTTAACGAGCAGTACTTC.

The rearrangement links TRBV2 to TRBJ2-3; 8 bases align to TRBD2. V lost 8 bases to trimming and J lost 6 bases; unmatched junction nucleotides: 13. The germline gives CDR1 SNHLY, CDR2 FYNNEI. This CDR3 has 15 residues. In DNA form, the CDR3 reads TGTGCCAGCGGGGTAGCGGGAACCCTCACGGATACGCAGTATTTT. Translated: CASGVAGTLTDTQYF.

The rearrangement links TRBV19 to TRBJ1-2; 7 nucleotides align to TRBD1. The CDR3 consists of 15 residues. Germline values: CDR1 LNHDA, CDR2 SQIVND (reference sequence). J gave up 4 bases and V 5 bases, and 10 bases lay outside the gene matches. CDR3 bases: TGTGCCAGTAGTGCGCAAAACAGGGGAATCTATGGCTACACCTTC. It specifies CASSAQNRGIYGYTF. The full variable domain, its missing parts supplied by reference TRBV19 and TRBJ1-2, is DGGITQSPKYLFRKEGQNVTLSCEQNLNHDAMYWYRQDPGQGLRLIYYSQIVNDFQKGDIAEGYSVSREKKESFPLTVTSAQKNPTAFYLCASSAQNRGIYGYTFGSGTRLTVV.

CDR3 sequence reads: CSVVGAGTSTDTQYF. In DNA, the CDR3 is TGCAGCGTCGTGGGGGCAGGGACTAGCACAGATACGCAGTATTTT. The chain combines TRBV29-1 with TRBJ2-3, with D tentatively TRBD1 or TRBD2 (6 bases each). The CDR3 is made up of 15 amino acids. Germline CDR1 is SQVTM and CDR2 is ANQGSEA. Trimming cost V 6 bases and J 0 bases, with 16 bases left between them.

The V call is TRBV9, the J call TRBJ1-1, with D maybe TRBD1 (6 bases). The CDR3 consists of 16 residues. In germline, CDR1 is SGDLS, CDR2 YYNGEE. The V end lost 0 bases, the J end lost 2 bases, and 14 bases lay between the germline ends. The CDR3 spells CASSVALGQDNTEAFF. The DNA for the CDR3 is TGTGCCAGCAGCGTAGCCCTGGGACAAGACAACACTGAAGCTTTCTTT.

The V gene is TRBV2, the J gene TRBJ1-5, with TRBD1 identical over 9 bases. Germline loops: CDR1 SNHLY, CDR2 FYNNEI. V was clipped by 7 bases and J by 4 bases; unmatched bases: 8. This CDR3 spans 15 amino acids. CDR3: CASNFGGTGNQPQHF. The CDR3 DNA sequence: TGTGCCAGCAATTTTGGCGGGACAGGGAATCAGCCCCAGCATTTT.

CDR3 amino acids: CASSKVSGGTDGYTF. The CDR3 DNA reads TGTGCCAGCAGCAAAGTATCAGGTGGGACAGATGGCTACACCTTC. The gene calls are TRBV6-1 and TRBJ1-2; 7 nucleotides align to TRBD1. Germline values: CDR1 MNHNS, CDR2 SASEGT. The ends lost 6 bases at V and 6 bases at J; junction bases unmatched: 13. The CDR3 is 15 residues long.

The rearrangement links TRBV4-3 to TRBJ2-3; D unclear. The germline V and J ends were trimmed by 1 base and 4 bases, with 18 bases remaining between them. The length of the CDR3 is 17 residues. The germline gives CDR1 LGHNA, CDR2 YSLEER. The CDR3 region has the DNA TGCGCCAGCAGCCAAGGTCCACGGGCGTGGGCCGCAGATACGCAGTATTTT. This codes for CASSQGPRAWAADTQYF.

As DNA, the CDR3 is TGCAGCGTTGATATGGGTCAGGGCTACGAGCAGTACTTC. This encodes CSVDMGQGYEQYF. The chain uses TRBV29-1 and TRBJ2-7, with D tentatively TRBD1 (5 bases). The V gene lost 3 bases and the J gene lost 3 bases, with 12 bases spanning the gap. The CDR3 has 13 residues. Germline lookup yields CDR1 SQVTM and CDR2 ANQGSEA.

Notes on this clone: Within the sample, other DNA sequences also encode this same CDR3. The chain uses TRBV7-9 and TRBJ1-5, with D unclear. V was pared by 5 bases and J by 0 bases, with 5 bases between. The CDR3 has 13 amino acids. Per the germline V gene, CDR1 is SEHNR and CDR2 is FQNEAQ (reference sequence). The CDR3, as DNA: TGTGCCAGCAGCCTAGATAGCAATCAGCCCCAGCATTTT. Translating it yields CASSLDSNQPQHF.

The V gene is TRBV27, the J gene TRBJ2-2, with TRBD2 matching over 7 bases. There are 16 residues in the CDR3. The germline gives CDR1 MNHEY, CDR2 SMNVEV (reference sequence). Losses at the gene ends were 3 bases for V and 5 bases for J; bases not matched to a gene: 9. For the CDR3, the DNA is TGTGCCAGCAGTTTTGCGGCGGGAGAGGGGACCGGGGAGCTGTTTTTT. Its protein product is CASSFAAGEGTGELFF.

This clone was detected only once. The J gene is TRBJ1-5, the V gene TRBV6-6, with D possibly being TRBD1 (5 bases). Per germline, CDR1 MNHNY and CDR2 SVGAGI (reference sequence). V was pared by 6 bases and J by 6 bases, with 18 bases between. This CDR3 contains 15 residues. The CDR3 sequence is CASSSRGEGSQPQHF. CDR3 nucleotides: TGTGCCAGCAGCTCCCGGGGGGAGGGTAGTCAGCCCCAGCATTTT.

The chain links TRBV5-6 to TRBJ2-1; 7 nucleotides match TRBD2. Per the germline V gene, CDR1 is SGHDT and CDR2 is YYEEEE. CDR3 length equals 16 residues. With V trimmed by 4 bases and J by 3 bases, 10 bases remained unmatched. In DNA form, the CDR3 reads TGTGCCAGCAGCCCAAGGGGAGCGGGATTCTACAATGAGCAGTTCTTC. Amino acid sequence: CASSPRGAGFYNEQFF. The full variable domain, in which reference TRBV5-6 and TRBJ2-1 provide the parts outside the CDR3, is DAGVTQSPTHLIKTRGQQVTLRCSPKSGHDTVSWYQQALGQGPQFIFQYYEEEERQRGNFPDRFSGHQFPNYSSELNVNALLLGDSALYLCASSPRGAGFYNEQFFGPGTRLTVL.

The chain links TRBV2 to TRBJ1-4, with TRBD1 identical over 9 bases. In germline, CDR1 is SNHLY, CDR2 FYNNEI. This CDR3 spans 15 amino acids. The V segment lost 6 bases and the J segment 8 bases; nucleotides outside the gene matches: 10. The CDR3 DNA sequence: TGTGCCAGCAGCTACCGGGACAGGGTATACGAAAAACTGTTTTTT. This gives the protein CASSYRDRVYEKLFF.

This chain links TRBV29-1 with TRBJ2-3, with 7 bases aligning to TRBD1. The CDR3 has 15 residues. Germline assignment: CDR1 SQVTM and CDR2 ANQGSEA. V was clipped by 5 bases and J by 1 base; unmatched bases: 9. CDR3: CSVSGTEGGTDTQYF. CDR3 DNA: TGCAGCGTTTCCGGGACAGAGGGCGGCACAGATACGCAGTATTTT.

The chain employs TRBV4-1 and TRBJ2-7; perhaps D is TRBD1 or TRBD2 (5 bases each). V lost 0 bases to trimming and J lost 4 bases, with 13 bases between them. This CDR3 is 15 amino acids long. Per the germline V gene, CDR1 is MGHRA and CDR2 is YSYEKL. The CDR3 is CASSQDMGVGYEQYF. In DNA, the CDR3 is TGCGCCAGCAGCCAAGATATGGGGGTTGGATACGAGCAGTACTTC.

With respect to this clone: The sample contains more than one DNA sequence encoding this CDR3. The rearrangement joins TRBV5-1 to TRBJ2-5; D is ambiguous. Deletions cut 0 bases from V and 5 bases from J, with 5 bases between. The length of the CDR3 is 12 residues. The germline CDR1 and CDR2 sequences are SGHRS and YFSETQ. The CDR3 region has the DNA TGCGCCAGCAGCTTGGCCTTGGAGACCCAGTACTTC. Translation gives CASSLALETQYF.

The chain recombines TRBV7-9 with TRBJ1-5; TRBD1 matches at 7 bases. V trimming: 3 bases; J trimming: 5 bases; junction bases outside the gene matches: 4. The CDR3 sequence is 14 residues long. The V gene's germline CDR1 is SEHNR and CDR2 FQNEAQ (reference sequence). The CDR3 loop is CASSFGTEHQPQHF. DNA for the CDR3: TGTGCCAGCAGCTTCGGGACAGAGCATCAGCCCCAGCATTTT.

This rearrangement joins TRBV5-4 to TRBJ1-4, with 12 bases identical to TRBD1. Trimming took 4 bases from V and 13 from J; bases not matched to a gene: 8. The germline CDR1 and CDR2 sequences are SGHNT and YYREEE (reference sequence). The CDR3 covers 14 residues. CDR3 amino acids: CASSAAGTGGLLFF. The CDR3 DNA follows: TGTGCCAGCAGCGCGGCCGGGACAGGGGGCCTACTGTTTTTT.

This clone was observed a single time. This rearrangement joins TRBV6-4 to TRBJ1-1; D remains ambiguous. CDR3 length equals 15 residues. CDR1 MRHNA and CDR2 SNTAGT come from the germline V gene. Trimming left V 2 bases short and J 0 bases short, with 10 bases between. The CDR3 sequence: CASSDPTRLNTEAFF. As DNA, the CDR3 is TGTGCCAGCAGTGACCCCACCCGTTTGAACACTGAAGCTTTCTTT.

The genes are TRBV5-4 and TRBJ1-2, with 7 bases aligning to TRBD1. The CDR3 is 19 amino acids. Trimming removed 0 bases from V and 2 bases from J; junction bases left unmatched: 16. The germline V gene has CDR1 SGHNT and CDR2 YYREEE (reference sequence). Here the CDR3 reads CASSLARDSFRIRNYGYTF. The CDR3, as DNA: TGTGCCAGCAGCTTGGCTAGGGACAGCTTTAGGATCAGAAACTATGGCTACACCTTC.

CDR3 nucleotides: TGTGCCAGCAGGGAGTACAGGGGACCTTACGAGCAGTACTTC. The encoded protein is CASREYRGPYEQYF. The V call is TRBV6-1, the J call TRBJ2-7, with 7 bases fitting TRBD1. Looked up from germline, CDR1 is MNHNS and CDR2 is SASEGT. The CDR3 spans 14 residues. V shed 6 bases and J 4 bases; nucleotides not matched to a gene: 9.

This chain joins TRBV7-9 and TRBJ1-3; D gene ambiguous. Germline values: CDR1 SEHNR, CDR2 FQNEAQ (reference sequence). Trimming pared 5 bases from V and 1 base from J, leaving 12 bases between. The CDR3 has 15 residues. The CDR3 here is CASSTERVSGNTIYF. The CDR3 DNA reads as TGTGCCAGCAGCACAGAACGGGTATCTGGAAACACCATATATTTT. Complete variable domain (other parts from reference TRBV7-9 and TRBJ1-3): DTGVSQNPRHKITKRGQNVTFRCDPISEHNRLYWYRQTLGQGPEFLTYFQNEAQLEKSRLLSDRFSAERPKGSFSTLEIQRTEQGDSAMYLCASSTERVSGNTIYFGEGSWLTVV.

The rearrangement links TRBV6-5 to TRBJ1-5; TRBD1 might be the D (6 bases). This CDR3 has 16 residues. The ends were cut back, 2 bases at V and 2 bases at J, with 13 bases in the middle. CDR1 is MNHEY, CDR2 SVGAGI, per germline. The CDR3 here is CASSYDFRGGNQPQHF. CDR3 nucleotide sequence: TGTGCCAGCAGTTACGATTTCAGGGGAGGCAATCAGCCCCAGCATTTT.